Shown below are 14 T cell receptor beta chains from a single sample sequenced in a study of regulatory T cells in long-lasting Graves disease. Time point here: persistent/refractory GD, antithyroid drugs over 5 years with positive TRAb. PBMCs provided the RNA from which the TCR library was made. Through Arm-PCR of CDR3 regions and iRepertoire HTBI primers, TCR beta libraries were built. TCRdb itself ran the multiplex PCR reads through MiXCR, one entry per CDR3 protein. The sample lists about 400,000 distinct CDR3 sequences, around 21% occurring once. The specimen comprised peripheral blood mononuclear cells (PBMCs), sampled when the disease was refractory, from a patient treated with antithyroid drugs. The receptors originated from a female donor with Graves disease.

This clonotype was recorded at least ten times. The chain employs TRBV12-3 or TRBV12-4 and TRBJ2-7; D may be TRBD1 (6 bases). CDR3 length: 12 residues. V was shortened by 6 bases and J by 7 bases, with 13 bases between the two germline ends. CDR3 region: CASRAQGGEQYF. The CDR3 nucleotides read TGTGCCAGCAGGGCACAGGGCGGGGAGCAGTACTTC.

There are a few counts of this clonotype. V and J are TRBV10-3 and TRBJ2-7; 9 bases are shared with TRBD1. Germline-derived CDR1 and CDR2 are ENHRY and SYGVKD. V was pared by 6 bases and J by 5 bases, with 8 bases of the junction left unmatched. The CDR3 runs to 14 residues. The CDR3 loop is CAIRAGTGTHEQYF. CDR3 DNA sequence: TGTGCCATCAGAGCCGGGACAGGGACCCACGAGCAGTACTTC.

The J gene is TRBJ2-5, the V gene TRBV30; a possible D gene is TRBD2 (5 bases). This CDR3 is 13 amino acids long. In germline, CDR1 is GTSNPN, CDR2 SVGIG (reference sequence). Trimming pared 3 bases from V and 4 bases from J, leaving 12 bases between. CDR3 bases: TGTGCCTGGAGGCTGCGCCGGGGAGAGACCCAGTACTTC. Translated, it gives CAWRLRRGETQYF.

Ten or more counts support this clonotype. CDR3 DNA: TGTGCCAGCAGTGATGGACGGGGCTATGGCTACACCTTC. Translation: CASSDGRGYGYTF. J is TRBJ1-2 and V is TRBV6-2 or TRBV6-3; D unclear. The germline V gene has CDR1 MNHEY and CDR2 SVGEGT. Trimming stripped 5 bases from V and 4 bases from J, with 11 bases between. This CDR3 is built from 13 residues.

The table lists this clonotype with a few counts. The chain couples TRBV6-1 to TRBJ1-1; D remains ambiguous. The CDR3 has 14 residues. Trimming left V 5 bases short and J 1 base short, with 11 bases between. CDR1 and CDR2 from the germline V gene are MNHNS and SASEGT. CDR3 amino acids: CASSRDARNTEAFF. In DNA, the CDR3 is TGTGCCAGCAGTAGAGACGCGAGGAACACTGAAGCTTTCTTT.

The rearrangement links TRBV5-1 to TRBJ1-4; no firm D call. Germline loops: CDR1 SGHRS, CDR2 YFSETQ. The CDR3 contains 13 residues. Trimming left V 1 base short and J 6 bases short, with 7 bases between. CDR3 loop: CASSLSPDEKLFF. CDR3 nucleotide sequence: TGCGCCAGCAGCTTGAGTCCTGATGAAAAACTGTTTTTT.

In this sample, this clonotype turned up many times. This sequence joins TRBV3-1 and TRBJ2-7; TRBD2 matches at 8 bases. This CDR3 comprises 14 residues. Germline V gene sequence: CDR1 LGHDT, CDR2 YNNKEL (reference sequence). The junction had 0 bases not matched to a gene; V was cut back by 0 bases and J by 2 bases. Written as DNA, the CDR3 is TGTGCCAGCAGCCAAGACGGGAGGGCCTACGAGCAGTACTTC. Translating gives CASSQDGRAYEQYF.

With respect to this clonotype: This may stem from a read error, because a much larger clone lies one nucleotide away. The CDR3 is CASSLTSGRPSYEQCF. The CDR3 DNA sequence: TGTGCCAGCAGTTTGACTAGCGGGAGGCCCTCCTACGAGCAGTGCTTC. V and J are TRBV7-2 and TRBJ2-7, with TRBD2 matching over 13 bases. In germline, CDR1 is SGHTA, CDR2 FQGNSA. The CDR3 runs 16 residues.

About this clonotype: The CDR3 ends on some other residue instead of the conserved phenylalanine or tryptophan, so this is likely a read error. The chain has TRBV12-5 and TRBJ2-2, with 7 bases matching TRBD1. From germline, CDR1 is LGHNT and CDR2 FRNRAP. The CDR3 sequence is 17 residues long. J was trimmed by 1 base and V by 4 bases; bases with no gene match: 9. CDR3 region: CASGSSTGTENTGELFL. CDR3 nucleotide sequence: TGTGCTAGTGGTTCGTCAACCGGGACAGAGAACACCGGGGAGCTGTTTCTT.

This clonotype was detected ten times or more. The V gene is TRBV12-3 or TRBV12-4, the J gene TRBJ2-7; perhaps TRBD1 as D (5 bases). The CDR3 runs 12 residues. V was trimmed by 6 bases and J by 2 bases, leaving 8 bases between them. CDR3 region: CASSSGTYEQYF. DNA for the CDR3: TGTGCCAGCAGCTCAGGGACCTACGAGCAGTACTTC.

The CDR3 here is CASSLPGDNSPLHF. The DNA for the CDR3 is TGCGCCAGCAGCTTACCAGGGGACAATTCACCCCTCCACTTT. This chain uses TRBV5-1 with TRBJ1-6, with a possible D match to TRBD1 (6 bases). Between the trimmed V and J ends, which lost 2 bases and 7 bases, there was a span of 10 bases. Germline CDR1 and CDR2: SGHRS and YFSETQ. The CDR3 sequence is 14 residues long.

The gene calls are TRBV3-1 and TRBJ2-3; 8 nucleotides match TRBD2. CDR1 and CDR2 from the germline V gene are LGHDT and YNNKEL (reference sequence). Unmatched junction bases numbered 13, after V lost 0 bases and J lost 2 bases. The CDR3 has 19 amino acids. The CDR3 spells CASSQDPPWREDHTDTQYF. DNA of the CDR3: TGTGCCAGCAGCCAAGACCCCCCGTGGCGGGAGGACCACACAGATACGCAGTATTTT.

This clonotype occurred many times. This sequence joins TRBV28 and TRBJ1-2; D remains unclear. The ends were cut back, 5 bases at V and 3 bases at J, with 10 bases in the middle. The CDR3 covers 13 residues. Germline V gives CDR1 MDHEN, CDR2 SYDVKM. The CDR3 DNA reads TGTGCCAGCAGTCCCCCACGGTACTATGGCTACACCTTC. It encodes CASSPPRYYGYTF.

This clonotype was detected only a few times. V usage is TRBV12-5 and J usage is TRBJ2-3; 7 bases align to TRBD1. V was clipped by 1 base and J by 8 bases; unmatched bases: 9. Germline values: CDR1 LGHNT, CDR2 FRNRAP. CDR3 length: 15 residues. CDR3 in amino acids: CASGLDRDRAPTQYF. The CDR3 DNA reads as TGTGCTAGTGGTTTGGATCGCGACAGGGCTCCTACGCAGTATTTT.